This entry lists 20 T cell receptor beta chains sequenced from one sample in a study of PD-L1 blockade in urothelial cancer (dated by TCRdb to 2017 to 2019). The library was built by means of the immunoSEQ multiplex PCR assay. Here the immuneACCESS table is served through TCRdb, limited to in-frame sequences with V and J called. Missing clones are a known gap in these copies; in checked studies unresolved V genes cover under half, and the rest lacks a known reason. The sample data list 55,000 to 70,000 clones, and over 70% of these were observed just once. Clones ranked in the top ten supply about 4.5% of the sample. Material: PBMCs, obtained around atezolizumab (anti-PD-L1) treatment. These receptors came from a man aged 65 to 85 with urothelial cancer.

The sample holds one count of this clone. The chain links TRBV10-3 to TRBJ1-1; D perhaps matches TRBD1 (5 bases). CDR1 ENHRY and CDR2 SYGVKD come from the germline V gene. This CDR3 has 14 residues. V was clipped by 1 base and J by 3 bases, with 9 bases between them. CDR3 loop: CAISEFRADTEAFF. CDR3 nucleotides: TGTGCCATCAGTGAGTTCAGGGCGGACACTGAAGCTTTCTTT.

In its sample, this clone was seen once. DNA of the CDR3: TGTGCCAGCAGTTTAAGGACAGGGCCTATTTCCTATGGCTACACCTTC. It translates to CASSLRTGPISYGYTF. This rearrangement joins TRBV27 to TRBJ1-2, with 8 nucleotides matching TRBD1. V was clipped by 2 bases and J by 4 bases; unmatched bases: 9. The CDR3 covers 16 residues. CDR1 and CDR2 (germline): MNHEY, SMNVEV (reference sequence).

The CDR3 region has the DNA TGTGCCAGCAGCCCACTGTGGGGGGGCGATCAGCCCCAGCATTTT. This sequence encodes CASSPLWGGDQPQHF. V usage is TRBV7-2 and J usage is TRBJ1-5, with D possibly matching TRBD1 (6 bases). V shed 5 bases and J shed 5 bases, with 16 bases lying between them. This CDR3 spans 15 amino acids. The germline V gene encodes CDR1 SGHTA and CDR2 FQGNSA.

The V call is TRBV5-6, the J call TRBJ1-1, with 7 bases that match TRBD1. Per germline, CDR1 SGHDT and CDR2 YYEEEE. J gave up 2 bases and V 0 bases, and 7 bases lay outside the gene matches. The CDR3 covers 16 residues. The CDR3 nucleotides are TGTGCCAGCAGCTTGGGGACCGGGACAGCCAACACTGAAGCTTTCTTT. Translated: CASSLGTGTANTEAFF.

The chain recombines TRBV5-1 with TRBJ2-1; 7 nucleotides align to TRBD2. The CDR3 is 15 amino acids. Germline V gene lookup returns CDR1 SGHRS and CDR2 YFSETQ. V lost 3 bases, J lost 7 bases, and 10 bases stayed unmatched. CDR3 coding DNA: TGCGCCAGCAGCTCCACCTTGACTAGCAGGAATGAGCAGTTCTTC. It translates to CASSSTLTSRNEQFF.

The chain is built from TRBV5-1 and TRBJ2-5; TRBD2 matches 8 bases. Germline loops: CDR1 SGHRS, CDR2 YFSETQ. V shed 1 base, J shed 5 bases, and the junction held 4 bases outside the gene matches. This CDR3 spans 14 amino acids. CDR3: CASSLRAGEETQYF. CDR3 DNA sequence: TGCGCCAGCAGCTTGCGAGCGGGAGAGGAGACCCAGTACTTC.

The chain carries TRBV15 and TRBJ2-7; D remains unclear. V was clipped by 4 bases and J by 0 bases, with 13 bases between them. This CDR3 contains 15 residues. Germline-derived CDR1 and CDR2 are LNHNV and YYDKDF (reference sequence). The CDR3 coding sequence is TGTGCCACCAGCACTCAGCGCGCGAGCTCCTACGAGCAGTACTTC. It translates to CATSTQRASSYEQYF.

The chain employs TRBV5-4 and TRBJ2-1, with 11 bases matching TRBD1. The V gene end was trimmed by 3 bases and the J gene end by 6 bases; junction bases not matched to a gene: 2. From germline, CDR1 is SGHNT and CDR2 YYREEE (reference sequence). The length of the CDR3 is 14 residues. CDR3 in amino acids: CASSSDRGLNEQFF. CDR3 nucleotides: TGTGCCAGCAGCTCGGACAGGGGGCTCAATGAGCAGTTCTTC. The full variable domain, in which reference TRBV5-4 and TRBJ2-1 provide the parts outside the CDR3, is ETGVTQSPTHLIKTRGQQVTLRCSSQSGHNTVSWYQQALGQGPQFIFQYYREEENGRGNFPPRFSGLQFPNYSSELNVNALELDDSALYLCASSSDRGLNEQFFGPGTRLTVL.

The chain carries TRBV2 and TRBJ1-5, with D possibly being TRBD1 (5 bases). The CDR3 has 16 residues. The V end lost 5 bases, the J end lost 2 bases, and 16 bases lay between the germline ends. The germline CDR1 and CDR2 sequences are SNHLY and FYNNEI. For the CDR3, the DNA is TGTGCCAGCAGTAGGGAAGACAGCCGGGGCAATCAGCCCCAGCATTTT. Its translation is CASSREDSRGNQPQHF.

This chain joins TRBV11-2 and TRBJ2-5, with TRBD2 matching 10 bases. V was clipped by 6 bases and J by 4 bases; unmatched bases: 11. The germline CDR1 and CDR2 sequences are SGHAT and FQNNGV. This CDR3 contains 16 residues. CDR3 sequence: CASRPVGLAGVETQYF. DNA for the CDR3: TGTGCCAGCAGGCCGGTCGGGCTAGCGGGAGTAGAGACCCAGTACTTC.

This clone was counted a single time. V is TRBV5-1 and J is TRBJ1-3, with unresolved D. Trimming left V 0 bases short and J 2 bases short, with 9 bases between. This CDR3 has 15 residues. Germline CDR1 is SGHRS and CDR2 is YFSETQ. The CDR3 bases are TGCGCCAGCAGCTTGGAAGGGAGTGCTGGAAACACCATATATTTT. Translation gives CASSLEGSAGNTIYF. The variable domain in full, completed from reference TRBV5-1 and TRBJ1-3, reads KAGVTQTPRYLIKTRGQQVTLSCSPISGHRSVSWYQQTPGQGLQFLFEYFSETQRNKGNFPGRFSGRQFSNSRSEMNVSTLELGDSALYLCASSLEGSAGNTIYFGEGSWLTVV.

The chain recombines TRBV29-1 with TRBJ2-1; perhaps TRBD1 as D (5 bases). The ends were cut back, 0 bases at V and 7 bases at J, with 16 bases in the middle. The CDR3 sequence is 15 residues long. Germline assignment: CDR1 SQVTM and CDR2 ANQGSEA. The CDR3 DNA sequence: TGCAGCGTTGAAGAGGTTTCTAGGGGTCGGAATGAGCAGTTCTTC. It specifies CSVEEVSRGRNEQFF.

V usage is TRBV6-1 and J usage is TRBJ2-1; the D gene is possibly TRBD2 (6 bases). The CDR3 contains 15 residues. Trimming left V 5 bases short and J 2 bases short, with 13 bases between. Germline CDR1 and CDR2: MNHNS and SASEGT. Written as DNA, the CDR3 is TGTGCCAGCAGTATAGGGACTTCAACCTACAATGAGCAGTTCTTC. This gives the protein CASSIGTSTYNEQFF.

The chain couples TRBV19 to TRBJ2-2; D uncertain. This CDR3 comprises 14 residues. From germline, CDR1 is LNHDA and CDR2 SQIVND (reference sequence). V was clipped by 7 bases and J by 0 bases, with 9 bases between them. The CDR3 nucleotides are TGTGCCAGTACCCAGATATCGAACACCGGGGAGCTGTTTTTT. It translates to CASTQISNTGELFF.

The gene calls are TRBV19 and TRBJ2-1; the D gene is possibly TRBD2 (6 bases). V was shortened by 2 bases and J by 8 bases, with 13 bases between the two germline ends. The CDR3 is 14 amino acids. Germline V gives CDR1 LNHDA, CDR2 SQIVND (reference sequence). CDR3 amino acids: CASSIREKEYEQFF. The CDR3 DNA is TGTGCCAGTAGTATACGGGAGAAGGAGTATGAGCAGTTCTTC.

The chain has TRBV28 and TRBJ2-7; the D gene is possibly TRBD2 (5 bases). The CDR3 runs 14 residues. Per germline, CDR1 MDHEN and CDR2 SYDVKM. V lost 5 bases to trimming and J lost 2 bases, with 13 bases between them. This CDR3 is CASSLEGRAYEQYF. The CDR3 DNA reads as TGTGCCAGCAGTCTCGAGGGTAGAGCCTACGAGCAGTACTTC.

J is TRBJ2-5 and V is TRBV5-1; D is unclear. This CDR3 region has 11 residues. Trimming left V 2 bases short and J 4 bases short, with 3 bases between. Germline CDR1 SGHRS, CDR2 YFSETQ. CDR3 DNA: TGCGCCAGCAGCTTAGCAGAGACCCAGTACTTC. Protein sequence: CASSLAETQYF.

The V and J genes are TRBV7-2 and TRBJ2-7; 10 positions match TRBD2. With V trimmed by 5 bases and J by 1 base, 5 bases remained unmatched. CDR1 and CDR2 from the germline V gene are SGHTA and FQGNSA. The CDR3 is made up of 15 amino acids. CDR3 sequence: CASSRTAGGSYEQYF. CDR3 bases: TGTGCCAGCAGCCGAACAGCGGGAGGGTCCTACGAGCAGTACTTC.

The CDR3 spells CASSLPPTYEQYF. The CDR3 region has the DNA TGTGCCAGCAGCCTCCCGCCTACCTACGAGCAGTACTTC. This chain links TRBV7-2 with TRBJ2-7; D is undetermined. CDR1 is SGHTA, CDR2 FQGNSA, per germline. The CDR3 spans 13 residues. V lost 5 bases and J lost 2, with 10 bases in between.

V usage is TRBV10-2 and J usage is TRBJ2-7; 14 nucleotides match TRBD2. Trimming at V came to 3 bases and at J to 4 bases, leaving 11 bases not matched to a gene. This CDR3 has 18 residues. Germline assignment: CDR1 WSHSY and CDR2 SAAADI. The CDR3 spells CASSDRGTSGSWPYEQYF. In nucleotides, the CDR3 is TGCGCCAGCAGTGACCGAGGGACTAGCGGGAGTTGGCCGTACGAGCAGTACTTC.